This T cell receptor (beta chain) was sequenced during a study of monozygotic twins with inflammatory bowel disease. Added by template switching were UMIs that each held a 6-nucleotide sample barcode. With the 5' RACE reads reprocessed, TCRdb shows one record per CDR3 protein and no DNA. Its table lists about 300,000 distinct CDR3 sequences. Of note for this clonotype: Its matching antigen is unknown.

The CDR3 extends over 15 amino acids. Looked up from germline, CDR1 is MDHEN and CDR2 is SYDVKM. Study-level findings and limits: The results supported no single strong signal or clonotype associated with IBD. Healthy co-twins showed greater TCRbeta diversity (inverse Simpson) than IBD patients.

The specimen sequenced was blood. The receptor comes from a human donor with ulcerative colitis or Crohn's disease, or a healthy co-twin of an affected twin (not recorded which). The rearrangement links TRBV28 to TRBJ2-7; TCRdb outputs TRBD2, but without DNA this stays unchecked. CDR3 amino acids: CASSLPGLASYEQYF.